These 20 T cell receptor beta chains were all obtained from the same sample, sequenced in a study of cytomegalovirus exposure and HLA in healthy donors. Primers included in the PCR were 60 Vbeta and 13 Jbeta primers. Sequencing used immunoSEQ multiplex PCR; TCRdb keeps in-frame clones, though not all of them. The sample consists of approximately 200,000 clones, less than 85% of them appearing once. Sequencing was done on a sample of PBMCs. The receptors here all came from a man aged 25-40 years in good health and CMV-seropositive.

The chain combines TRBV9 with TRBJ1-6; D is unresolved. Trimming removed 4 bases at V and 7 bases at J, with 15 bases between. The CDR3 is 15 residues long. Germline loops: CDR1 SGDLS, CDR2 YYNGEE. CDR3 in amino acids: CASSPREGRNSPLHF. Here the CDR3 DNA reads TGTGCCAGCAGCCCACGGGAGGGAAGGAATTCACCCCTCCACTTT.

Written as DNA, the CDR3 is TGTGCCAGCAGCCCTCGTCCTAGCGGACAAGAGACCCAGTACTTC. The encoded protein is CASSPRPSGQETQYF. The rearrangement joins TRBV9 to TRBJ2-5; 7 bases are a match to TRBD2. The ends lost 4 bases at V and 2 bases at J; junction bases unmatched: 8. The CDR3 length is 15 residues. Germline V gene sequence: CDR1 SGDLS, CDR2 YYNGEE.

The chain carries TRBV6-1 and TRBJ1-6; D is undetermined. The CDR3 runs 11 residues. Trimming took 2 bases from V and 13 from J, leaving 6 bases between them. The germline CDR1 and CDR2 sequences are MNHNS and SASEGT. The CDR3 nucleotides read TGTGCCAGCAGTGAATTTCATCCCCTCCACTTT. Protein product: CASSEFHPLHF.

CDR3 nucleotide sequence: TGTGCCAGCAGCCCCGCGGACACAGGGGGCACTGAAGCTTTCTTT. The encoded protein is CASSPADTGGTEAFF. The chain couples TRBV7-2 to TRBJ1-1; 8 positions agree with TRBD1. In germline, CDR1 is SGHTA, CDR2 FQGNSA. This CDR3 region has 15 residues. Losses at the gene ends were 5 bases for V and 4 bases for J; bases not matched to a gene: 9.

The V call is TRBV28, the J call TRBJ2-7; D remains ambiguous. Trimming removed 3 bases from V and 2 bases from J, with 8 bases in between. CDR3 length: 13 residues. The germline V gene encodes CDR1 MDHEN and CDR2 SYDVKM. The CDR3 region is CASSLIGPYEQYF. CDR3 coding DNA: TGTGCCAGCAGTTTGATCGGTCCCTACGAGCAGTACTTC.

This chain uses TRBV7-8 with TRBJ2-7, with TRBD2 matching 7 bases. CDR3 length: 14 residues. Germline-derived CDR1 and CDR2 are SGHVS and FQNEAQ. Germline trimming cut 4 bases from V and 2 bases from J; bases unmatched to any gene: 5. The chain's CDR3 is CASSSGTNPYEQYF. As DNA, the CDR3 is TGTGCCAGCAGCTCCGGGACTAATCCCTACGAGCAGTACTTC.

CDR3 DNA: TGTGCCACCAGCAGGGCTCGGGAGGGCGGTCAAAACGAGCAGTACTTC. The encoded protein is CATSRAREGGQNEQYF. The chain carries TRBV15 and TRBJ2-7, with 8 bases matching TRBD2. The CDR3 covers 16 residues. CDR1 and CDR2 (germline): LNHNV, YYDKDF (reference sequence). V gave up 3 bases and J gave up 5 bases; unmatched junction bases: 12.

A remark on this clone: Its ends do not fully match the called genes, so a read error is possible. This chain uses TRBV7-7 with TRBJ2-1; 9 bases agree with TRBD1. Germline V gene lookup returns CDR1 SSHAT and CDR2 FNYEAQ (reference sequence). This CDR3 has 14 residues. For the CDR3, the DNA is TGTGCTAGCAGCTTGGACAGGGGTACAGGTGAGCAGTTCTTC. Its translation: CASSLDRGTGEQFF.

V and J are TRBV7-2 and TRBJ2-5; D is unresolved. V dropped 5 bases and J dropped 1 base, with 17 bases sitting between them. The germline V gene encodes CDR1 SGHTA and CDR2 FQGNSA. The CDR3 runs 16 residues. The CDR3 is CASSQDRSGLQETQYF. CDR3 in DNA: TGTGCCAGCAGCCAAGATCGTTCAGGCCTCCAAGAGACCCAGTACTTC.

This chain uses TRBV2 with TRBJ2-7; no firm D call. The CDR3 sequence is 13 residues long. V lost 4 bases and J 3 bases, leaving 10 bases between the germline ends. From germline, CDR1 is SNHLY and CDR2 FYNNEI. This CDR3 reads CASSALPLYEQYF. The CDR3 region has the DNA TGTGCCAGCAGTGCCCTCCCCCTCTACGAGCAGTACTTC.

The genes are TRBV7-6 and TRBJ1-3, with 10 bases identical to TRBD1. The J segment lost 0 bases and the V segment lost 2 bases, leaving 4 bases of the junction unmatched. The CDR3 is 17 residues long. Germline V lookup: CDR1 SGHVS, CDR2 FNYEAQ. CDR3 protein: CASSLYGTGDSGNTIYF. The CDR3 DNA is TGTGCCAGCAGCTTATATGGGACAGGGGACTCTGGAAACACCATATATTTT.

The chain links TRBV4-1 to TRBJ2-3, with TRBD1 matching over 7 bases. J gave up 4 bases and V 0 bases, and 7 bases lay outside the gene matches. Germline assignment: CDR1 MGHRA and CDR2 YSYEKL. The CDR3 runs to 16 residues. The CDR3 DNA sequence: TGCGCCAGCAGCCAAGATACGACAGGGATGCCAGATACGCAGTATTTT. It encodes CASSQDTTGMPDTQYF.

As regards this clone: Relative to the germline gene, one junction end is altered; a read error may explain this. This sequence joins TRBV7-9 and TRBJ1-2; weak D call: TRBD1 (5 bases). This CDR3 has 16 residues. Looked up from germline, CDR1 is SEHNR and CDR2 is FQNEAQ (reference sequence). CDR3 residues: CSSSLAPPGQGYGYTF. CDR3 nucleotides: TGTTCCAGCAGCTTAGCCCCGCCCGGGCAGGGCTATGGCTACACCTTC.

The chain couples TRBV5-1 to TRBJ2-5; 7 bases are shared with TRBD2. J lost 5 bases, V lost 0 bases, and 10 bases had no gene match. CDR1 is SGHRS, CDR2 YFSETQ, per germline. This CDR3 has 16 amino acids. The CDR3 sequence is CASSLAGAGVVETQYF. The CDR3 coding sequence is TGCGCCAGCAGCTTGGCCGGCGCGGGGGTTGTCGAGACCCAGTACTTC.

This chain joins TRBV5-5 and TRBJ2-2; 8 bases map to TRBD1. The CDR3 runs to 15 residues. Germline V gives CDR1 SGHKS, CDR2 YYEKEE (reference sequence). V gave up 3 bases and J gave up 7 bases; unmatched junction bases: 8. This CDR3 reads CASSWADRAGGELFF. The DNA for the CDR3 is TGTGCCAGCAGCTGGGCGGACAGGGCAGGCGGGGAGCTGTTTTTT.

The V call is TRBV5-4, the J call TRBJ2-3; perhaps TRBD1 as D (5 bases). The V gene's germline CDR1 is SGHNT and CDR2 YYREEE (reference sequence). The CDR3 length is 15 residues. V was shortened by 0 bases and J by 0 bases, with 8 bases between the two germline ends. Written as DNA, the CDR3 is TGTGCCAGCAGCTTGGGGCAGGGTAGCACAGATACGCAGTATTTT. The encoded protein is CASSLGQGSTDTQYF.

V gene TRBV28 combines with J gene TRBJ1-5; D not resolved. The CDR3 sequence is 14 residues long. Germline V gives CDR1 MDHEN, CDR2 SYDVKM. Deletions cut 3 bases from V and 3 bases from J, with 9 bases between. The CDR3, as DNA: TGTGCCAGCAGTTTCATGGAGGCCAATCAGCCCCAGCATTTT. Its translation is CASSFMEANQPQHF.

The rearrangement uses TRBV28 and TRBJ1-3; D is possibly TRBD1 (6 bases). Trimming shortened V by 3 bases and J by 4 bases, and 16 bases separated the two germline ends. This CDR3 is built from 16 residues. In germline, CDR1 is MDHEN, CDR2 SYDVKM. The CDR3 sequence is CASSFSPRGAGNTIYF. CDR3 nucleotide sequence: TGTGCCAGCAGTTTCTCCCCCAGGGGAGCCGGAAACACCATATATTTT.

The rearrangement joins TRBV30 to TRBJ2-7, with D maybe TRBD2 (6 bases). Germline lookup yields CDR1 GTSNPN and CDR2 SVGIG (reference sequence). V gave up 1 base and J gave up 2 bases, with 15 bases separating them. This CDR3 has 15 amino acids. CDR3 coding DNA: TGTGCCTGGAGTGGGGGGGAAGAACTAGCCTACGAGCAGTACTTC. Translated: CAWSGGEELAYEQYF.

The CDR3 is CAWSREGNTEAFF. The CDR3 region has the DNA TGTGCCTGGAGCAGGGAGGGGAACACTGAAGCTTTCTTT. The rearrangement joins TRBV30 to TRBJ1-1, with TRBD1 as a possible D gene (5 bases). V was pared by 3 bases and J by 1 base, with 9 bases between. The CDR3 length is 13 residues. CDR1 is GTSNPN, CDR2 SVGIG, per germline (reference sequence).